Shown below are 4 T cell receptor beta chains from a single sample sequenced in a study of identical twins. TCRdb reprocessed the 5' RACE reads via MiXCR and lists one record per CDR3 protein. The sample lists about 390,000 distinct CDR3 sequences, approximately 8.7% occurring once. The specimen was naive T cells sorted from blood. The source is a woman aged 45-65 years in good health.

This chain joins TRBV2 and TRBJ2-1, with 14 nucleotides matching TRBD2. V was pared by 10 bases and J by 7 bases, with 6 bases of the junction left unmatched. CDR3 length equals 14 residues. CDR1 SNHLY and CDR2 FYNNEI come from the germline V gene. The CDR3, as DNA: TGTGCCACGACTAGCGGGAGGGCATCAAATGAGCAGTTCTTC. It is translated as CATTSGRASNEQFF.

This chain uses TRBV12-3 or TRBV12-4 with TRBJ1-2, with 7 bases matching TRBD1. There are 14 residues in the CDR3. J lost 5 bases, V lost 6 bases, and 9 bases had no gene match. The CDR3 spells CASRPRQGGYGYTF. The CDR3 DNA reads TGTGCCAGCAGGCCTCGACAGGGCGGGTATGGCTACACCTTC.

The chain employs TRBV20-1 and TRBJ2-5; D unclear. The germline CDR1 and CDR2 sequences are DFQATT and SNEGSKA (reference sequence). V was shortened by 8 bases and J by 3 bases, with 10 bases between the two germline ends. This CDR3 is built from 11 residues. The CDR3 region has the DNA TGCAGTCCCGATCCGAAAGAGACCCAGTACTTC. This gives the protein CSPDPKETQYF.

This clonotype was counted many times. J is TRBJ2-2 and V is TRBV10-3; TRBD2 matches 10 bases. The V and J ends lost 7 bases and 0 bases, in that order; junction bases with no gene match: 5. Germline V gives CDR1 ENHRY, CDR2 SYGVKD. This CDR3 has 16 residues. CDR3 sequence (DNA): TGTGCCATCATGGGAGGGACTAGCGCGAACACCGGGGAGCTGTTTTTT. The encoded protein is CAIMGGTSANTGELFF.